Described below is a single T cell receptor beta chain sequence and its context. From germline, CDR1 is SGHRS and CDR2 YFSETQ. The V segment lost 2 bases and the J segment 6 bases; nucleotides outside the gene matches: 12. The CDR3 sequence is 16 residues long. The study ran its PCR with 60 Vbeta and 13 Jbeta primers. Only in-frame clones appear in the TCRdb table, and some are missing; sequencing was by immunoSEQ multiplex PCR. The sample yields 120,000 or so clones, 70% to 80% seen once. The sample is drawn from a study of cytomegalovirus exposure and HLA in healthy donors. The TCR sequence derives from a middle-aged woman in good health and CMV-seropositive. The specimen was PBMCs. The V and J genes are TRBV5-1 and TRBJ2-3; 7 bases match TRBD2. CDR3 sequence: CASSFMGGGIGDTQYF. The CDR3 DNA sequence: TGCGCCAGCAGCTTCATGGGGGGAGGGATAGGCGATACGCAGTATTTT.